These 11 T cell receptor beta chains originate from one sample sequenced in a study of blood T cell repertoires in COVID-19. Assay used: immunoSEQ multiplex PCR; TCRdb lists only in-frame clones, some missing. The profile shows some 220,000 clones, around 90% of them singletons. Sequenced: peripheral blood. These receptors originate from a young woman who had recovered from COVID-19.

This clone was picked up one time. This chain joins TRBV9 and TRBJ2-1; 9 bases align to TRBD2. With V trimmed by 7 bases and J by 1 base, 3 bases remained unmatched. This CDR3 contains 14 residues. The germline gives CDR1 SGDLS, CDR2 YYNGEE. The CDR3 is CASGGLASYNEQFF. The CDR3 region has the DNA TGTGCCAGCGGGGGACTAGCATCCTACAATGAGCAGTTCTTC.

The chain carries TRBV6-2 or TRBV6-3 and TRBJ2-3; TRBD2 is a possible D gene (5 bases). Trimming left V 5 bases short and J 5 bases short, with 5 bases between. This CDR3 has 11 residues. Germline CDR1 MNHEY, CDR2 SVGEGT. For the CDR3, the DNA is TGTGCCAGCAGTGCGGGAGATACGCAGTATTTT. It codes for CASSAGDTQYF.

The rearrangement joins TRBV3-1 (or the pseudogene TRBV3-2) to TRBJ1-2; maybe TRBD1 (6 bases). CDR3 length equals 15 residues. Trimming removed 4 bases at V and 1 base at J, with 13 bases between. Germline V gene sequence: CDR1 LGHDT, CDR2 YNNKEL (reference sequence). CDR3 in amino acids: CASSPRGNFNYGYTF. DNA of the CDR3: TGTGCCAGCAGCCCGAGGGGGAACTTTAACTATGGCTACACCTTC.

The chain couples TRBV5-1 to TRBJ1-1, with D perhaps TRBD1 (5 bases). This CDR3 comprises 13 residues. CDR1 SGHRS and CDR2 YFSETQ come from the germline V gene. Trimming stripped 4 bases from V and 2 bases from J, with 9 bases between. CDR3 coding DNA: TGCGCCAGCAGCACTACAGGTAACACTGAAGCTTTCTTT. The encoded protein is CASSTTGNTEAFF. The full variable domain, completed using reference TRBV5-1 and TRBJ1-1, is KAGVTQTPRYLIKTRGQQVTLSCSPISGHRSVSWYQQTPGQGLQFLFEYFSETQRNKGNFPGRFSGRQFSNSRSEMNVSTLELGDSALYLCASSTTGNTEAFFGQGTRLTVV.

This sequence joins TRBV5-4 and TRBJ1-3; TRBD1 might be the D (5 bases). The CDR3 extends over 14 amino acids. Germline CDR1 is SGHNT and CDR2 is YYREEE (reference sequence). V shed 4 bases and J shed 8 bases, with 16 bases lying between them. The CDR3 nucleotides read TGTGCCAGCAGCCCGACAGTGCGGGAGGACACCATATATTTT. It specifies CASSPTVREDTIYF.

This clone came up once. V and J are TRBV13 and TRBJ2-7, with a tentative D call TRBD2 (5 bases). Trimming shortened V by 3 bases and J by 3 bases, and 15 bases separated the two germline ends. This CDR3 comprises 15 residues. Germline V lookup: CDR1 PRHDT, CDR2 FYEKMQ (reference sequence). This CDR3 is CASSFHSEGLYEQYF. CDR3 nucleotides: TGTGCCAGCAGCTTTCACAGCGAGGGTCTCTACGAGCAGTACTTC. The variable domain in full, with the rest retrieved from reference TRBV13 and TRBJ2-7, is AAGVIQSPRHLIKEKRETATLKCYPIPRHDTVYWYQQGPGQDPQFLISFYEKMQSDKGSIPDRFSAQQFSDYHSELNMSSLELGDSALYFCASSFHSEGLYEQYFGPGTRLTVT.

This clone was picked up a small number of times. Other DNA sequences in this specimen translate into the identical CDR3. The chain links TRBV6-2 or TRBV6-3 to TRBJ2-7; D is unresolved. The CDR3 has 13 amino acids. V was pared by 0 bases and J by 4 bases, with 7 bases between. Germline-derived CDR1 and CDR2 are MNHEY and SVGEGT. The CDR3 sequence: CASSYSSLYEQYF. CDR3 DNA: TGTGCCAGCAGTTACTCTTCCCTTTACGAGCAGTACTTC.

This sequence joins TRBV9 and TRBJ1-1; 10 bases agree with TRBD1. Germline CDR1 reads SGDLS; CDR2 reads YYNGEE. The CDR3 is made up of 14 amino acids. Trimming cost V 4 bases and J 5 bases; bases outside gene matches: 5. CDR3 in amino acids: CASSSRTGGTEAFF. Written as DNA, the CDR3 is TGTGCCAGCAGCTCCCGGACAGGGGGAACTGAAGCTTTCTTT.

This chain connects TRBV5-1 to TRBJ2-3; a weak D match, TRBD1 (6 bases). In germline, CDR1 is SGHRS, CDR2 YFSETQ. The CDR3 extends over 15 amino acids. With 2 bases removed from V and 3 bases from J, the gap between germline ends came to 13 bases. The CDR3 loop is CASSFGGRFTDTQYF. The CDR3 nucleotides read TGCGCCAGCAGCTTTGGGGGCAGATTTACAGATACGCAGTATTTT.

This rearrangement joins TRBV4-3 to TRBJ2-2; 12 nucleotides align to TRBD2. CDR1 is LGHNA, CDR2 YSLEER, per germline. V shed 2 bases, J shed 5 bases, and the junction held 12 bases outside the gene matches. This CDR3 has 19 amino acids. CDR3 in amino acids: CASSQTGLAGIAMTGELFF. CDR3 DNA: TGCGCCAGCAGCCAAACGGGACTAGCGGGTATCGCGATGACCGGGGAGCTGTTTTTT.

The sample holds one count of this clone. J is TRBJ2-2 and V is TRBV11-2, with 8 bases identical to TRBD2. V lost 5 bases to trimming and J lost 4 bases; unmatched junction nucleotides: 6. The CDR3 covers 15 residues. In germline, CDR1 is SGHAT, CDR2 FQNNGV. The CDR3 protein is CASSPKRESTGELFF. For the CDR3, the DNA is TGTGCCAGCAGCCCGAAGCGGGAGAGCACCGGGGAGCTGTTTTTT.